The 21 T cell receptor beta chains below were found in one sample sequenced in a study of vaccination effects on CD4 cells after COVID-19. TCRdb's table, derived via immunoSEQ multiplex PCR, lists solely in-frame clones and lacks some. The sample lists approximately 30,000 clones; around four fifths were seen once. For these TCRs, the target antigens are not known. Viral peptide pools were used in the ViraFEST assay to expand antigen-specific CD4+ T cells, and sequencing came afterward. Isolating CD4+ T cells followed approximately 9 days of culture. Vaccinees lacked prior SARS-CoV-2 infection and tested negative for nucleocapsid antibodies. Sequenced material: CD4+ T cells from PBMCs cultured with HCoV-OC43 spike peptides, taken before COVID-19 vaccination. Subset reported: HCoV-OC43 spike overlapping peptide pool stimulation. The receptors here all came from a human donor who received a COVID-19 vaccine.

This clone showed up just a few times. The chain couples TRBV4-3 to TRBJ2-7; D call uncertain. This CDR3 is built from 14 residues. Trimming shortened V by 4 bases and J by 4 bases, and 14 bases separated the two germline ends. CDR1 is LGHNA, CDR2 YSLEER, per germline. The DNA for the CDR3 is TGCGCCAGCAGCCGAGAACACACAGCATACGAGCAGTACTTC. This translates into CASSREHTAYEQYF.

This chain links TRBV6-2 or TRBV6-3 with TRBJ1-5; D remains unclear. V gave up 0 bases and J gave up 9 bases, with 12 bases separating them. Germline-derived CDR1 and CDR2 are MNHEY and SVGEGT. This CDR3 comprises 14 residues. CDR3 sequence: CASSYSLGLGPQHF. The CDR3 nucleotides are TGTGCCAGCAGTTACTCATTAGGGCTCGGGCCCCAGCATTTT.

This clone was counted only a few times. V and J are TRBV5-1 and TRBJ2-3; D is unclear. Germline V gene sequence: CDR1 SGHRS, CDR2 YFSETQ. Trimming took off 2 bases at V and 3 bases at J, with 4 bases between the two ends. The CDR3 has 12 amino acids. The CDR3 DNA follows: TGCGCCAGCAGCTTTTCGACAGATACGCAGTATTTT. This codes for CASSFSTDTQYF.

The DNA for the CDR3 is TGCGCCAGCAGCTCGAGGACTAGCGGGGACCCCTACGAGCAGTACTTC. Residues: CASSSRTSGDPYEQYF. This chain joins TRBV5-1 and TRBJ2-7; TRBD2 agrees at 12 bases. The CDR3 runs 16 residues. Germline V gene data show CDR1 as SGHRS and CDR2 as YFSETQ. V lost 3 bases and J lost 2; bases outside the gene matches: 6.

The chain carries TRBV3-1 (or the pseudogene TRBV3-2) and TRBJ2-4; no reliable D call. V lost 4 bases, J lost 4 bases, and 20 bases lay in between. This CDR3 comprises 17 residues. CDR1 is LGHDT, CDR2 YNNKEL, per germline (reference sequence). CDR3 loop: CASSPKFPLQRKNIQYF. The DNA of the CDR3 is TGTGCCAGCAGCCCTAAGTTTCCCTTGCAAAGAAAAAACATTCAGTACTTC.

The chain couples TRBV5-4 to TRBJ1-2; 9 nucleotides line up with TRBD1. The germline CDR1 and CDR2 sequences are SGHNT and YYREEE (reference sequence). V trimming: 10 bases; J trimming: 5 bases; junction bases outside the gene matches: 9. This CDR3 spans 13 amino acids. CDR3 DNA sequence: TGTGCCTGGACGGGGACAGGGAGATATGGCTACACCTTC. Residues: CAWTGTGRYGYTF. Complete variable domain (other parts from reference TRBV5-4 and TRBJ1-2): ETGVTQSPTHLIKTRGQQVTLRCSSQSGHNTVSWYQQALGQGPQFIFQYYREEENGRGNFPPRFSGLQFPNYSSELNVNALELDDSALYLCAWTGTGRYGYTFGSGTRLTVV.

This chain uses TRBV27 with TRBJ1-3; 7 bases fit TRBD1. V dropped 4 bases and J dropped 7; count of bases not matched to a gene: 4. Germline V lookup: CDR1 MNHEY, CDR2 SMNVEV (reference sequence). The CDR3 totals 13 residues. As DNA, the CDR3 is TGTGCCAGCAGTTCCCGACAGGGCAACACCATATATTTT. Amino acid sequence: CASSSRQGNTIYF.

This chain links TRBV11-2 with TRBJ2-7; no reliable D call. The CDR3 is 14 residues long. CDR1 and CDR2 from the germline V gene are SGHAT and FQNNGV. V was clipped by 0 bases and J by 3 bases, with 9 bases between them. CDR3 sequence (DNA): TGTGCCAGCAGCTTAGAGTATAAAGGCTACGAGCAGTACTTC. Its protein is CASSLEYKGYEQYF.

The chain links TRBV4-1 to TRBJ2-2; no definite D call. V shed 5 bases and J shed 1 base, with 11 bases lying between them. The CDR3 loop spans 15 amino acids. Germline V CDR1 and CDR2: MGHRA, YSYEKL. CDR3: CASSYRGRNTGELFF. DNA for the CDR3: TGCGCCAGCAGCTATAGAGGCAGGAACACCGGGGAGCTGTTTTTT.

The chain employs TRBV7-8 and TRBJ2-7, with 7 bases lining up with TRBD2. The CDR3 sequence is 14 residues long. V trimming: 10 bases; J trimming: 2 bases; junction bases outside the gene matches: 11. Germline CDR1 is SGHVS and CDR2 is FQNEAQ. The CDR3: CATSRGDGPYEQYF. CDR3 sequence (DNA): TGTGCCACCTCTCGGGGGGACGGACCCTACGAGCAGTACTTC.

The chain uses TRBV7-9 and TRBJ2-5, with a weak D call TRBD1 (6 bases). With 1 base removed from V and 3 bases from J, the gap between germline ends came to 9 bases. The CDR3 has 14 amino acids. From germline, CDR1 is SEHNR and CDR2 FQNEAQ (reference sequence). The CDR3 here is CASSLGAGEETQYF. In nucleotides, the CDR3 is TGTGCCAGCAGCTTAGGGGCAGGGGAAGAGACCCAGTACTTC.

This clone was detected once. The CDR3 sequence is CASSFRDRGFEQYF. CDR3 bases: TGTGCCAGCAGCTTCCGGGACAGGGGTTTCGAGCAGTACTTC. This chain links TRBV5-6 with TRBJ2-7; 10 bases map to TRBD1. V shed 2 bases, J shed 6 bases, and the junction held 5 bases outside the gene matches. The CDR3 spans 14 residues. Germline V gives CDR1 SGHDT, CDR2 YYEEEE. Complete variable domain (other parts from reference TRBV5-6 and TRBJ2-7): DAGVTQSPTHLIKTRGQQVTLRCSPKSGHDTVSWYQQALGQGPQFIFQYYEEEERQRGNFPDRFSGHQFPNYSSELNVNALLLGDSALYLCASSFRDRGFEQYFGPGTRLTVT.

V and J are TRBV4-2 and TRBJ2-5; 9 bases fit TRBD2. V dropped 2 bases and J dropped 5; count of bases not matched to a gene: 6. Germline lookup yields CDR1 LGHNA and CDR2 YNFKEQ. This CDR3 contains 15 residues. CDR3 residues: CASSQSWREGETQYF. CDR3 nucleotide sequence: TGTGCCAGCAGCCAAAGCTGGCGGGAGGGGGAGACCCAGTACTTC.

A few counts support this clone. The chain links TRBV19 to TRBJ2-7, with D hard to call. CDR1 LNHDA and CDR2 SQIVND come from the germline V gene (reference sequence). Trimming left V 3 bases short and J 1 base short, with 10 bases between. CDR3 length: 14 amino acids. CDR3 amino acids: CASSIGPLSYEQYF. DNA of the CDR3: TGTGCCAGTAGTATCGGACCCTTGTCCTACGAGCAGTACTTC. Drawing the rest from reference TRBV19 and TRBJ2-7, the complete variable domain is DGGITQSPKYLFRKEGQNVTLSCEQNLNHDAMYWYRQDPGQGLRLIYYSQIVNDFQKGDIAEGYSVSREKKESFPLTVTSAQKNPTAFYLCASSIGPLSYEQYFGPGTRLTVT.

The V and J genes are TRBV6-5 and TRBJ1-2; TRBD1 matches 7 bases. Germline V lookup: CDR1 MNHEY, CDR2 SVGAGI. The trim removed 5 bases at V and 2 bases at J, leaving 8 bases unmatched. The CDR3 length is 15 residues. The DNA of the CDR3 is TGTGCCAGCAGTCGCCTTGACAGGGCAAACTATGGCTACACCTTC. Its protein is CASSRLDRANYGYTF.

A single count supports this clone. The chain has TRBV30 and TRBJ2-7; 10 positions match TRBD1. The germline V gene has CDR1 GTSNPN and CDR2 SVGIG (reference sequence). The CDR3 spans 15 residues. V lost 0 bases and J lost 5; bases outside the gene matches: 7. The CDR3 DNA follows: TGTGCCTGGAGTGTACTGGGACAGGGGTCACACGAGCAGTACTTC. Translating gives CAWSVLGQGSHEQYF. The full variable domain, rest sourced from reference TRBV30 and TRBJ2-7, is SQTIHQWPATLVQPVGSPLSLECTVEGTSNPNLYWYRQAAGRGLQLLFYSVGIGQISSEVPQNLSASRPQDRQFILSSKKLLLSDSGFYLCAWSVLGQGSHEQYFGPGTRLTVT.

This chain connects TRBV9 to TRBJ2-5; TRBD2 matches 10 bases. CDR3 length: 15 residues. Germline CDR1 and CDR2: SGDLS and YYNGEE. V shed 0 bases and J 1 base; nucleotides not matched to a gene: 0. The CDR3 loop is CASSVVAGGQETQYF. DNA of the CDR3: TGTGCCAGCAGCGTAGTAGCGGGGGGCCAAGAGACCCAGTACTTC.

CDR3 region: CASSSLAGEQFF. DNA for the CDR3: TGTGCCAGCAGTTCCTTAGCTGGTGAGCAGTTCTTC. The rearrangement uses TRBV28 and TRBJ2-1; the D is unclear. The CDR3 runs 12 residues. Germline CDR1 and CDR2: MDHEN and SYDVKM. V was pared by 4 bases and J by 9 bases, with 10 bases between.

The CDR3 bases are TGTGCCAGCAGCCCTGGACAGGGCAATCAGCCCCAGCATTTT. The encoded protein is CASSPGQGNQPQHF. The chain links TRBV7-8 to TRBJ1-5, with TRBD1 matching 7 bases. From germline, CDR1 is SGHVS and CDR2 FQNEAQ. V lost 5 bases to trimming and J lost 2 bases; unmatched junction nucleotides: 3. The CDR3 runs 14 residues.

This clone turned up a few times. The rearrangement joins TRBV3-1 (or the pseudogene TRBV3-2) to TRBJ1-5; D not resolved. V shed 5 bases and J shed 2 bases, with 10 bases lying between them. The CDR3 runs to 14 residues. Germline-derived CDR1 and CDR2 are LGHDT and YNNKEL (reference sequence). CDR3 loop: CASSYDGGNQPQHF. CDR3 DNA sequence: TGTGCCAGCAGCTACGACGGTGGCAATCAGCCCCAGCATTTT.

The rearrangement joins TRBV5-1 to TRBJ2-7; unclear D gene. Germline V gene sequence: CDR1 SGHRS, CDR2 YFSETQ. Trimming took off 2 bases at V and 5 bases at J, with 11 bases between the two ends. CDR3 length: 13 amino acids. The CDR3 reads CASSFKMWDEQYF. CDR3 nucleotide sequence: TGCGCCAGCAGCTTTAAAATGTGGGACGAGCAGTACTTC.